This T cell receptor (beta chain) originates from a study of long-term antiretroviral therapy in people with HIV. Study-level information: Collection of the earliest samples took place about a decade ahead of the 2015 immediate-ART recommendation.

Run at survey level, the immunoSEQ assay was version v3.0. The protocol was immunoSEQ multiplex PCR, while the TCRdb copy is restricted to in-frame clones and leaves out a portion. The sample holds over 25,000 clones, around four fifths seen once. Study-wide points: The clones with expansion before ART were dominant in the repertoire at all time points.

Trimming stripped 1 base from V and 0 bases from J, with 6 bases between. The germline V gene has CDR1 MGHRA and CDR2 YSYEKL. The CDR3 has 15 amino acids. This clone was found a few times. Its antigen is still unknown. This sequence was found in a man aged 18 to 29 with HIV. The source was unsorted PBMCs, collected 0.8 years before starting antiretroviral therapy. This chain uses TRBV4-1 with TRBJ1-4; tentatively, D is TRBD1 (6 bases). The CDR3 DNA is TGCGCCAGCAGCCAAGGGACAGCAACTAATGAAAAACTGTTTTTT. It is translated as CASSQGTATNEKLFF.